This T cell receptor (beta chain) stems from a study of T cells in Graves' hyperthyroidism and ophthalmopathy. Background on the study: Staff took peripheral blood when the initial diagnosis was made, before any treatment began. General study points: The model predicted ophthalmopathy a median around six months before onset.

The sample holds many counts of this clonotype. What it binds is unknown. Amplified TCR beta CDR3 regions came from RNA transcripts. When the TCR CDR3 underwent first-round RT-PCR, the HTBI primer set was used. TCRdb re-analysed the multiplex PCR reads in MiXCR, keeping a single row per CDR3 protein. The repertoire consists of 360,000 or so distinct CDR3 sequences, with 18% occurring once and the leading ten covering 15% to 17%. V was clipped by 0 bases and J by 6 bases; unmatched bases: 1. This CDR3 region has 13 residues. The source of this sequence is a middle-aged woman with Graves' ophthalmopathy. Sequencing input: blood. The V and J genes are TRBV12-3 or TRBV12-4 and TRBJ2-7, with 8 bases fitting TRBD1. CDR3 residues: CASSLAQGAEQYF. In DNA form, the CDR3 reads TGTGCCAGCAGTTTAGCGCAGGGGGCCGAGCAGTACTTC.